Given below is one T cell receptor beta chain in context. Seattle patients were enrolled while actively infected and followed longitudinally. The record originates from a study of blood T cell repertoires in COVID-19. The CDR3 is 16 residues long. The data were produced by immunoSEQ multiplex PCR, yet TCRdb's version contains in-frame clones alone and is incomplete. The table includes 380,000 or so clones, approximately 86% detected once. The sequenced sample consisted of peripheral blood. The sequence came from a woman aged 60-70 years with COVID-19, enrolled during active disease. The J gene is TRBJ1-1, the V gene TRBV21-1; the table's D gene call, TRBD1, was not cross checked with the DNA. TRBV21-1 is a recognized pseudogene. In DNA form, the CDR3 reads TGTGCCAGCAGCAAAGATCCCCTGACAGGGCAGTCTGAAGCTTTCTTT. This translates into CASSKDPLTGQSEAFF.